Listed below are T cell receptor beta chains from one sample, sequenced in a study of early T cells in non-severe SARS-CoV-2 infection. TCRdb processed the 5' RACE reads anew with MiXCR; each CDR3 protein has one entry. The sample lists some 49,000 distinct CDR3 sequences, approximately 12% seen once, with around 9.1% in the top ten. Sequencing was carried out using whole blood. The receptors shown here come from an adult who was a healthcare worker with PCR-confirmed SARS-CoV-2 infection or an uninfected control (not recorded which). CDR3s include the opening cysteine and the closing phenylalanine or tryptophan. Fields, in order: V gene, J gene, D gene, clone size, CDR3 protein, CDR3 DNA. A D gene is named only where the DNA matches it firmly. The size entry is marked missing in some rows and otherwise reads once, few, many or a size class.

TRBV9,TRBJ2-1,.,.,CASSVSGTTYNEQFF,TGTGCCAGCAGTGTCAGTGGGACAACGTACAATGAGCAGTTCTTC
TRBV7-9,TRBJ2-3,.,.,CASRMRATDTQYF,TGTGCCAGCAGGATGAGGGCGACAGATACGCAGTATTTT
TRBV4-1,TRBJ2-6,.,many,CASSQDLGARSGANVLTF,TGCGCCAGCAGCCAAGATTTAGGAGCTCGCTCTGGGGCCAACGTCCTGACTTTC
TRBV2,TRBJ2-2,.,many,CASTPESLPGGGELFF,TGTGCCAGCACTCCTGAGAGTCTCCCGGGTGGCGGGGAGCTGTTTTTT
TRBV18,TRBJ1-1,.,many,CASSRTETVFDTEAFF,TGTGCCAGCTCACGAACTGAGACAGTGTTCGACACTGAAGCTTTCTTT
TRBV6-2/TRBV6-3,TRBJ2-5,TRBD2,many,CASSLAGVGETQYF,TGTGCCAGCAGTTTAGCGGGAGTTGGAGAGACCCAGTACTTC
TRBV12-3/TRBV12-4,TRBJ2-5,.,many,CASSLIGETQYF,TGTGCCAGCAGTTTAATCGGTGAGACCCAGTACTTC
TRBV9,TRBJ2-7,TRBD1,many,CASSAGTGYSYEQYF,TGTGCCAGCAGCGCAGGGACAGGGTATTCCTACGAGCAGTACTTC
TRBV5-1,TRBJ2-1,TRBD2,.,CASSLAASGSIDEQFF,TGCGCCAGCAGCTTGGCGGCTAGCGGGAGTATAGATGAGCAGTTCTTC
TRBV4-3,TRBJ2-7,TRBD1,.,CASSRAQGDYEQYF,TGCGCCAGCAGCCGAGCCCAGGGGGACTACGAGCAGTACTTC
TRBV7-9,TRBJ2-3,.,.,CASSLGGLSTDTQYF,TGTGCCAGCAGCTTAGGGGGGCTCAGCACAGATACGCAGTATTTT
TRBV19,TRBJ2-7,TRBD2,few,CASSPSPSGGTYEQYF,TGTGCCAGTAGCCCTTCCCCTAGCGGGGGAACCTACGAGCAGTACTTC
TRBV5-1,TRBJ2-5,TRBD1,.,CASRTGEETQYF,TGCGCCAGCAGGACAGGGGAAGAGACCCAGTACTTC
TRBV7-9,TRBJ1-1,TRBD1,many,CASSVSGGFPGGTEAFF,TGTGCCAGCAGCGTCTCCGGCGGCTTCCCAGGGGGCACTGAAGCTTTCTTT
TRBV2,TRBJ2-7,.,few,CASSESAYEQYF,TGTGCCAGCAGTGAATCTGCTTACGAGCAGTACTTC
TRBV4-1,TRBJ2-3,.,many,CASSQEFGTDTQYF,TGCGCCAGCAGTCAAGAATTCGGAACAGATACGCAGTATTTT
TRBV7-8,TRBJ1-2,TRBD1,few,CASSHFDRGPRGYTF,TGTGCCAGCAGCCATTTCGACAGGGGGCCGAGGGGCTACACCTTC
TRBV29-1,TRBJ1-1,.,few,CSGGAANTEAFF,TGCAGCGGCGGGGCCGCGAACACTGAAGCTTTCTTT
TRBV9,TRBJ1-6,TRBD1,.,CASSPRGGTDNSPLHF,TGTGCCAGCAGCCCGCGGGGAGGGACAGATAATTCACCCCTCCACTTT
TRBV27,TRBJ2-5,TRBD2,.,CASSFASGYQETQYF,TGTGCCAGCAGTTTCGCTAGCGGGTACCAAGAGACCCAGTACTTC
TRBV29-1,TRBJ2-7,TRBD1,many,CSVSGQAYGQYF,TGCAGCGTTAGCGGACAGGCCTACGGGCAGTACTTC
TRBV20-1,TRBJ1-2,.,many,CSASTTATFRNTF,TGCAGTGCTAGTACCACAGCAACTTTTCGGAACACCTTC
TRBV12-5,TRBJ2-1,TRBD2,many,CASGPGLAGGKDNEQFF,TGTGCTAGTGGTCCGGGGCTAGCGGGGGGTAAGGACAATGAGCAGTTCTTC
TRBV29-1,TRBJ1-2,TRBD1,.,CSVEGQGHYGYTF,TGCAGCGTCGAGGGACAGGGCCACTATGGCTACACCTTC
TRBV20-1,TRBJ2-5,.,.,CSAWTQETQYF,TGCAGTGCTTGGACCCAAGAGACCCAGTACTTC
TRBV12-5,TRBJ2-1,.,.,CASGLATGVEQFF,TGTGCTAGTGGTTTGGCGACAGGTGTTGAGCAGTTCTTC
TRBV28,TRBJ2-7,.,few,CASTTTGTLKPYEQYF,TGTGCCAGCACCACCACCGGGACGTTGAAACCCTACGAGCAGTACTTC
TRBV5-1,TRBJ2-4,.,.,CASSDTLAKNIQYF,TGCGCCAGCAGCGACACCCTAGCCAAAAACATTCAGTACTTC
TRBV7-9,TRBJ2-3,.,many,CASSLGPDTQYF,TGTGCCAGCAGCTTGGGGCCAGATACGCAGTATTTT
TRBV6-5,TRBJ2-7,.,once,CASRRDAGPYEQYF,TGTGCCAGCAGGAGAGATGCGGGACCCTACGAGCAGTACTTC
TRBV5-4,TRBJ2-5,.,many,CASSLIGAQETQYF,TGTGCCAGCAGCTTGATCGGGGCCCAAGAGACCCAGTACTTC
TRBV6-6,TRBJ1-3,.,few,CASRQDSSGNTIYF,TGTGCCAGCAGGCAGGACAGCTCTGGAAACACCATATATTTT
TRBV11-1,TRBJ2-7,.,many,CASSLSGGGPFEQYF,TGTGCCAGCAGCTTAAGTGGCGGAGGGCCGTTCGAGCAGTACTTC
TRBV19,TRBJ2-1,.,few,CASSAGHWGQVF,TGTGCCAGTAGTGCGGGACACTGGGGCCAAGTCTTC
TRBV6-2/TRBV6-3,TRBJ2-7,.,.,CASELRPYEQYF,TGTGCCAGCGAGCTCCGGCCCTACGAGCAGTACTTC
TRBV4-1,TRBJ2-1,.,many,CASSQDGNEQFF,TGCGCCAGCAGCCAAGACGGCAATGAGCAGTTCTTC
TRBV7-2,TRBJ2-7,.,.,CASSSQGGGPSYEQYF,TGTGCCAGCAGCTCCCAGGGGGGAGGGCCCTCCTACGAGCAGTACTTC
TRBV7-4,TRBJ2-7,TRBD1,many,CASSSDRDALIEQYF,TGTGCCAGCAGCTCGGACAGGGATGCTCTTATCGAGCAGTACTTC
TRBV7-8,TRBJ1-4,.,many,CARPRAGEKLFF,TGTGCCAGACCAAGAGCGGGAGAAAAACTGTTTTTT
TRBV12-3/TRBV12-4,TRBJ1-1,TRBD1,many,CASSQTGGTEAFF,TGTGCCAGCAGCCAAACAGGGGGCACTGAAGCTTTCTTT
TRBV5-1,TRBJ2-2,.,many,CASSLGATGGELFF,TGCGCCAGCAGCTTGGGGGCAACAGGCGGGGAGCTGTTTTTT
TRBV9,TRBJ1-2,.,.,CASSVGTANYGYTF,TGTGCCAGCAGCGTCGGGACGGCTAACTATGGCTACACCTTC